Presented here are 29 T cell receptor beta chains from one specimen sequenced in a study of T cell responses to AZD1222 COVID-19 vaccine. Method: immunoSEQ multiplex PCR; TCRdb's copy keeps in-frame clones and lacks some. This table holds 140,000 to 150,000 clones, less than 95% found once. Source: peripheral blood, taken 28 days after the second dose of the MenACWY control vaccine. The receptors were gathered from an adult who received the MenACWY meningococcal vaccine as a control.

CDR3 DNA: TGTGCCAGCAGCGCCACCCCCTCTAGCGTGAAGTACGAGCAGTACTTC. It specifies CASSATPSSVKYEQYF. The rearrangement joins TRBV9 to TRBJ2-7, with TRBD2 as a possible D gene (6 bases). CDR3 length: 16 amino acids. Trimming took 3 bases from V and 4 from J, leaving 20 bases between them. CDR1 is SGDLS, CDR2 YYNGEE, per germline. The full variable domain, completed using reference TRBV9 and TRBJ2-7, is DSGVTQTPKHLITATGQRVTLRCSPRSGDLSVYWYQQSLDQGLQFLIQYYNGEERAKGNILERFSAQQFPDLHSELNLSSLELGDSALYFCASSATPSSVKYEQYFGPGTRLTVT.

In this sample, this clone turned up once. V and J are TRBV7-6 and TRBJ2-7, with D maybe TRBD2 (5 bases). V lost 5 bases, J lost 3 bases, and 20 bases lay in between. The CDR3 covers 16 residues. The germline gives CDR1 SGHVS, CDR2 FNYEAQ. CDR3 sequence reads: CASSPGGLAALYEQYF. As DNA, the CDR3 is TGTGCCAGCAGCCCAGGAGGTCTGGCCGCTCTCTACGAGCAGTACTTC.

V and J are TRBV19 and TRBJ1-2, with TRBD1 matching over 7 bases. The CDR3 covers 21 residues. V was pared by 4 bases and J by 7 bases, with 30 bases of the junction left unmatched. Per germline, CDR1 LNHDA and CDR2 SQIVND (reference sequence). The CDR3 coding sequence is TGTGCCAGTAGTACTTTCCCCTCGCACTCTAACGTCGACCAGGGGGAGGTTGGCTACACCTTC. Translating gives CASSTFPSHSNVDQGEVGYTF.

This clone was observed once. J is TRBJ2-1 and V is TRBV7-3; 15 bases line up with TRBD2. V lost 5 bases to trimming and J lost 4 bases; unmatched junction nucleotides: 6. Germline loops: CDR1 SGHTA, CDR2 FQGTGA. The CDR3 is made up of 17 amino acids. In DNA form, the CDR3 reads TGTGCCAGCAGCATTGCCGGGACTAGCGGGGGGTACAATGAGCAGTTCTTC. Amino acid sequence: CASSIAGTSGGYNEQFF.

The chain combines TRBV10-1 with TRBJ2-5; 9 nucleotides align to TRBD2. The CDR3 consists of 17 residues. V dropped 0 bases and J dropped 4; count of bases not matched to a gene: 9. The germline V gene encodes CDR1 WNHNN and CDR2 SYGVQD (reference sequence). The chain's CDR3 is CASSESGIAGERETQYF. The DNA of the CDR3 is TGCGCCAGCAGTGAGTCTGGGATAGCGGGAGAGAGAGAGACCCAGTACTTC.

This clone is a singleton in its sample. The chain couples TRBV11-2 to TRBJ2-7, with no clear D. The CDR3 loop spans 13 amino acids. CDR1 and CDR2 from the germline V gene are SGHAT and FQNNGV. Trimming removed 2 bases from V and 0 bases from J, with 5 bases in between. The DNA for the CDR3 is TGTGCCAGCAGCTTACTAAGCTCCTACGAGCAGTACTTC. Protein product: CASSLLSSYEQYF. Full variable domain (outside the CDR3, taken from reference TRBV11-2 and TRBJ2-7): EAGVAQSPRYKIIEKRQSVAFWCNPISGHATLYWYQQILGQGPKLLIQFQNNGVVDDSQLPKDRFSAERLKGVDSTLKIQPAKLEDSAVYLCASSLLSSYEQYFGPGTRLTVT.

This chain uses TRBV5-1 with TRBJ2-5; 7 bases agree with TRBD1. V lost 4 bases, J lost 3 bases, and 6 bases stayed unmatched. The germline gives CDR1 SGHRS, CDR2 YFSETQ. This CDR3 contains 14 residues. The chain's CDR3 is CASSLGTAKETQYF. CDR3 DNA: TGCGCCAGCAGCCTCGGGACAGCCAAAGAGACCCAGTACTTC.

This clone is a singleton in its sample. The chain joins TRBV19 to TRBJ2-3; D is unresolved. Germline lookup yields CDR1 LNHDA and CDR2 SQIVND (reference sequence). Trimming took 4 bases from V and 0 from J, leaving 8 bases between them. The length of the CDR3 is 14 residues. The CDR3 loop reads CASSNRHSTDTQYF. In nucleotides, the CDR3 is TGTGCCAGTAGTAACCGCCACAGCACAGATACGCAGTATTTT.

The CDR3 sequence is CASSLEASGRFYNEQFF. CDR3 DNA: TGTGCCAGCAGCTTAGAGGCTAGCGGGAGGTTTTACAATGAGCAGTTCTTC. This rearrangement joins TRBV11-2 to TRBJ2-1; 11 bases fit TRBD2. V was clipped by 0 bases and J by 4 bases; unmatched bases: 5. The length of the CDR3 is 17 residues. Germline-derived CDR1 and CDR2 are SGHAT and FQNNGV.

This clone was found once. This chain uses TRBV5-1 with TRBJ2-2; the match to TRBD1 covers 7 bases. The CDR3 runs 15 residues. Germline lookup yields CDR1 SGHRS and CDR2 YFSETQ. The V and J ends lost 3 bases and 4 bases, in that order; junction bases with no gene match: 6. The CDR3 coding sequence is TGCGCCAGCAGCTCCCCGACAGGGATCACCGGGGAGCTGTTTTTT. It specifies CASSSPTGITGELFF.

This chain connects TRBV14 to TRBJ1-1; D may be TRBD1 (6 bases). The CDR3 spans 15 residues. Germline CDR1 reads SGHDN; CDR2 reads FVKESK. The V and J ends lost 2 bases and 4 bases respectively, with 14 bases between them. CDR3 coding DNA: TGTGCCAGCAGCCAATCGACAGGAGTCGGCACTGAAGCTTTCTTT. Translated: CASSQSTGVGTEAFF.

Concerning this clone: Other DNA sequences in this sample translate to the same CDR3. The rearrangement uses TRBV18 and TRBJ1-4; D not certain. The ends were cut back, 3 bases at V and 5 bases at J, with 7 bases in the middle. CDR1 KGHSH and CDR2 LQKENI come from the germline V gene. This CDR3 is 13 amino acids long. The chain's CDR3 is CASSPSANEKLFF. CDR3 bases: TGTGCCAGCTCACCCTCAGCCAATGAAAAACTGTTTTTT.

The rearrangement links TRBV19 to TRBJ2-5, with 11 bases aligning to TRBD2. The CDR3 consists of 16 residues. V shed 6 bases and J 0 bases; nucleotides not matched to a gene: 6. In germline, CDR1 is LNHDA, CDR2 SQIVND (reference sequence). The CDR3 here is CASSRGLAGNQETQYF. DNA of the CDR3: TGTGCCAGTAGCCGCGGACTAGCGGGTAACCAAGAGACCCAGTACTTC. The whole variable domain, filled in from reference TRBV19 and TRBJ2-5, reads DGGITQSPKYLFRKEGQNVTLSCEQNLNHDAMYWYRQDPGQGLRLIYYSQIVNDFQKGDIAEGYSVSREKKESFPLTVTSAQKNPTAFYLCASSRGLAGNQETQYFGPGTRLLVL.

The chain recombines TRBV24-1 with TRBJ2-1; D gene ambiguous. The germline V and J ends were trimmed by 4 bases and 7 bases, with 10 bases remaining between them. Germline CDR1 KGHDR, CDR2 SFDVKD. The CDR3 runs to 13 residues. The CDR3 DNA sequence: TGTGCCACCAGTGACCTACCACGGAATGAGCAGTTCTTC. Its protein product is CATSDLPRNEQFF.

CDR3 bases: TGCGCCAGCAGACAGGGACAGGGGGACTACGAGCAGTACTTC. Residues: CASRQGQGDYEQYF. This chain links TRBV10-2 with TRBJ2-7; 11 bases are a match to TRBD1. The J segment lost 3 bases and the V segment lost 6 bases, leaving 4 bases of the junction unmatched. The CDR3 sequence is 14 residues long. CDR1 is WSHSY and CDR2 is SAAADI in the germline V gene.

The CDR3 sequence: CASSTRGAPGETQYF. CDR3 bases: TGTGCCAGCAGTACCCGCGGGGCACCGGGGGAGACCCAGTACTTC. The chain has TRBV28 and TRBJ2-5; maybe TRBD2 (6 bases). Germline V gene sequence: CDR1 MDHEN, CDR2 SYDVKM. The CDR3 is 15 residues long. V lost 5 bases and J 5 bases, leaving 18 bases between the germline ends.

This rearrangement joins TRBV28 to TRBJ1-1; tentatively, D is TRBD1 (6 bases). The CDR3 contains 12 residues. V shed 3 bases and J shed 5 bases, with 7 bases lying between them. Per the germline V gene, CDR1 is MDHEN and CDR2 is SYDVKM. DNA of the CDR3: TGTGCCAGCAGTTTTACAGGGACTGAAGCTTTCTTT. It specifies CASSFTGTEAFF.

The CDR3 loop is CASSLELYYNSPLHF. CDR3 nucleotides: TGTGCCAGCAGCTTAGAGCTTTACTATAATTCACCCCTCCACTTT. The chain joins TRBV7-2 to TRBJ1-6; no firm D call. The CDR3 contains 15 residues. V lost 1 base and J lost 3, with 7 bases in between. Germline loops: CDR1 SGHTA, CDR2 FQGNSA.

J is TRBJ1-2 and V is TRBV7-2, with a possible D match to TRBD1 (5 bases). V dropped 1 base and J dropped 3 bases, with 9 bases sitting between them. Germline V gene lookup returns CDR1 SGHTA and CDR2 FQGNSA. The CDR3 consists of 14 residues. The CDR3 region is CASSLELGDYGYTF. CDR3 nucleotide sequence: TGTGCCAGCAGCTTAGAATTGGGGGACTATGGCTACACCTTC.

The chain has TRBV29-1 and TRBJ2-4; no clear D gene. Germline lookup yields CDR1 SQVTM and CDR2 ANQGSEA. This CDR3 has 11 amino acids. V lost 4 bases and J 7 bases, leaving 8 bases between the germline ends. CDR3 loop: CSVGLNNIQYF. Here the CDR3 DNA reads TGCAGCGTTGGACTTAATAACATTCAGTACTTC.

The chain recombines TRBV6-1 with TRBJ2-5; D is uncertain. Germline-derived CDR1 and CDR2 are MNHNS and SASEGT. With 2 bases removed from V and 4 bases from J, the gap between germline ends came to 11 bases. This CDR3 contains 14 residues. CDR3: CASSEPGMGETQYF. The CDR3 DNA follows: TGTGCCAGCAGTGAACCGGGCATGGGAGAGACCCAGTACTTC.

The gene calls are TRBV5-1 and TRBJ2-1; D unclear. The CDR3 extends over 13 amino acids. Germline V gene lookup returns CDR1 SGHRS and CDR2 YFSETQ. The ends were cut back, 3 bases at V and 6 bases at J, with 10 bases in the middle. In nucleotides, the CDR3 is TGCGCCAGCAGCTCAGCCGACGCCAATGAGCAGTTCTTC. It yields the protein CASSSADANEQFF.

The rearrangement uses TRBV19 and TRBJ2-5; D unclear. The germline V gene has CDR1 LNHDA and CDR2 SQIVND (reference sequence). CDR3 length equals 12 residues. V lost 4 bases, J lost 0 bases, and 3 bases lay in between. DNA of the CDR3: TGTGCCAGTAGTAATTACCAAGAGACCCAGTACTTC. Translated, it gives CASSNYQETQYF. The entire variable domain, with the rest obtained from reference TRBV19 and TRBJ2-5, is as follows: DGGITQSPKYLFRKEGQNVTLSCEQNLNHDAMYWYRQDPGQGLRLIYYSQIVNDFQKGDIAEGYSVSREKKESFPLTVTSAQKNPTAFYLCASSNYQETQYFGPGTRLLVL.

This chain links TRBV28 with TRBJ2-7, with 9 bases lining up with TRBD1. CDR1 is MDHEN, CDR2 SYDVKM, per germline. The V gene end was trimmed by 4 bases and the J gene end by 1 base; junction bases not matched to a gene: 8. This CDR3 spans 16 amino acids. As DNA, the CDR3 is TGTGCCAGCAGTTCCCTGGGACAGGGATTTTCCTACGAGCAGTACTTC. Its protein product is CASSSLGQGFSYEQYF.

This clone came up once. This chain uses TRBV3-1 (or the pseudogene TRBV3-2) with TRBJ1-6; 12 nucleotides match TRBD1. CDR3 length equals 16 residues. From germline, CDR1 is LGHDT and CDR2 YNNKEL (reference sequence). V lost 5 bases to trimming and J lost 7 bases; unmatched junction nucleotides: 6. The CDR3, as DNA: TGTGCCAGCAGCGCCGGGACAGGGGGCGCGAATTCACCCCTCCACTTT. Translated: CASSAGTGGANSPLHF.

V gene TRBV6-5 combines with J gene TRBJ2-7, with D perhaps matching TRBD1 (5 bases). In germline, CDR1 is MNHEY, CDR2 SVGAGI. V was pared by 11 bases and J by 5 bases, with 19 bases between. The CDR3 is 13 residues long. CDR3 bases: TGTGCCGGCCGGGCCCAGGGAAGTCACGAGCAGTACTTC. Amino acid sequence: CAGRAQGSHEQYF.

The chain combines TRBV28 with TRBJ2-5, with D uncertain. The CDR3 is 13 amino acids. V dropped 6 bases and J dropped 4 bases, with 12 bases sitting between them. CDR1 and CDR2 from the germline V gene are MDHEN and SYDVKM. The CDR3 nucleotides are TGTGCCAGCAGACGAGCAGGCGGAGAGACCCAGTACTTC. Amino acids: CASRRAGGETQYF.

This clone was seen a single time. Here the CDR3 reads CASTFEGNQPQHF. CDR3 DNA sequence: TGTGCCAGCACCTTCGAGGGGAATCAGCCCCAGCATTTT. V is TRBV6-4 and J is TRBJ1-5, with D perhaps TRBD1 (5 bases). The CDR3 totals 13 residues. The germline gives CDR1 MRHNA, CDR2 SNTAGT. The V end was cut by 7 bases, the J end by 4 bases, with 11 bases between.

The chain is built from TRBV24-1 and TRBJ2-7; no clear D. Germline CDR1 reads KGHDR; CDR2 reads SFDVKD. CDR3 size: 13 residues. Trimming shortened V by 0 bases and J by 4 bases, and 6 bases separated the two germline ends. The CDR3 is CATSDLNSYEQYF. The CDR3 DNA sequence: TGTGCCACCAGTGATTTGAACAGTTACGAGCAGTACTTC.